A selection of T cell receptor beta chains follows, all from one sample in a study of early T cells in non-severe SARS-CoV-2 infection. TCRdb recomputed calls from the 5' RACE reads with MiXCR, one row per CDR3 protein. The profile shows some 60,000 distinct CDR3 sequences, roughly 12% of them singletons. Material: whole blood, obtained at baseline. The source of these receptors is an adult who was a healthcare worker with PCR-confirmed SARS-CoV-2 infection or an uninfected control (not recorded which). The CDR3 runs from the conserved cysteine through the conserved F or W. The order of the fields is CDR3 protein, J gene, V gene, clone size. Only part of the rows carry a size: once, few, many, or a class if the clone is expanded.

cdr3_aa: CASSPEVAGGPQYF
j_call: TRBJ2-5
v_call: TRBV7-4
clone_size: few

cdr3_aa: CSARSPRGDRGRNEQYF
j_call: TRBJ2-7
v_call: TRBV20-1
clone_size: few

cdr3_aa: CASSQDPADQPQHF
j_call: TRBJ1-5
v_call: TRBV4-2
clone_size: .

cdr3_aa: CASSLVLTAFSGVSRQGLYQPQHF
j_call: TRBJ1-5
v_call: TRBV28
clone_size: many

cdr3_aa: CATLRGISSGANVLTF
j_call: TRBJ2-6
v_call: TRBV28
clone_size: .

cdr3_aa: CSANPSAGRYTQYF
j_call: TRBJ2-3
v_call: TRBV20-1
clone_size: .

cdr3_aa: CATSRVRTGELFF
j_call: TRBJ2-2
v_call: TRBV15
clone_size: .

cdr3_aa: CASSSEMNTEAFF
j_call: TRBJ1-1
v_call: TRBV27
clone_size: .

cdr3_aa: CASSPRLDIDEQFF
j_call: TRBJ2-1
v_call: TRBV27
clone_size: .

cdr3_aa: CASSQDRGMNTEAFF
j_call: TRBJ1-1
v_call: TRBV14
clone_size: many

cdr3_aa: CAGSQEGTPNEKLFF
j_call: TRBJ1-4
v_call: TRBV3-1
clone_size: .

cdr3_aa: CASRGNTGELFF
j_call: TRBJ2-2
v_call: TRBV6-2/TRBV6-3
clone_size: .

cdr3_aa: CASRTSDNYGYTF
j_call: TRBJ1-2
v_call: TRBV28
clone_size: .

cdr3_aa: CASSDRVPTDTQYF
j_call: TRBJ2-3
v_call: TRBV2
clone_size: few

cdr3_aa: CSVIAGDVYNEQFF
j_call: TRBJ2-1
v_call: TRBV29-1
clone_size: many

cdr3_aa: CASSLAGASATDTQYF
j_call: TRBJ2-3
v_call: TRBV7-2
clone_size: few

cdr3_aa: CASSQNPPGHYTGELFF
j_call: TRBJ2-2
v_call: TRBV4-3
clone_size: few

cdr3_aa: CASSSPSEGHGYTF
j_call: TRBJ1-2
v_call: TRBV27
clone_size: .

cdr3_aa: CASSYSFDRADTEAFF
j_call: TRBJ1-1
v_call: TRBV6-2/TRBV6-3
clone_size: few

cdr3_aa: CASSIRLAGAYNEQFF
j_call: TRBJ2-1
v_call: TRBV9
clone_size: few

cdr3_aa: CASSLPGVFHGYTF
j_call: TRBJ1-2
v_call: TRBV7-9
clone_size: .

cdr3_aa: CASSFDLTYNEQFF
j_call: TRBJ2-1
v_call: TRBV7-9
clone_size: many

cdr3_aa: CASSSIHASGGPAYEQYF
j_call: TRBJ2-7
v_call: TRBV11-2
clone_size: .

cdr3_aa: CASSPLAGDQETQYF
j_call: TRBJ2-5
v_call: TRBV13
clone_size: .

cdr3_aa: CASSLKRGSSYNEQFF
j_call: TRBJ2-1
v_call: TRBV12-3/TRBV12-4
clone_size: few

cdr3_aa: CASSLGSRADGYTF
j_call: TRBJ1-2
v_call: TRBV7-6
clone_size: .

cdr3_aa: CASSLVSGDGYGYTF
j_call: TRBJ1-2
v_call: TRBV7-2
clone_size: few

cdr3_aa: CASSTGDQETQYF
j_call: TRBJ2-5
v_call: TRBV12-3/TRBV12-4
clone_size: many

cdr3_aa: CASSTGQGTGELFF
j_call: TRBJ2-2
v_call: TRBV5-6
clone_size: few

cdr3_aa: CASSPPNTEAFF
j_call: TRBJ1-1
v_call: TRBV28
clone_size: few

cdr3_aa: CASSLVGRPGPLHF
j_call: TRBJ1-6
v_call: TRBV11-2
clone_size: .

cdr3_aa: CASSPLPDTQYF
j_call: TRBJ2-3
v_call: TRBV28
clone_size: many

cdr3_aa: CASSEAPSRNTGELFF
j_call: TRBJ2-2
v_call: TRBV2
clone_size: many

cdr3_aa: CASSLEPDGATNEKLFF
j_call: TRBJ1-4
v_call: TRBV7-2
clone_size: few

cdr3_aa: CASQLLQGLNTEAFF
j_call: TRBJ1-1
v_call: TRBV28
clone_size: .

cdr3_aa: CSAGAANTEAFF
j_call: TRBJ1-1
v_call: TRBV29-1
clone_size: few

cdr3_aa: CASSPRVEISGQGKTQYF
j_call: TRBJ2-5
v_call: TRBV21-1
clone_size: .

cdr3_aa: CASRPAGTGNTEAFF
j_call: TRBJ1-1
v_call: TRBV2
clone_size: many

cdr3_aa: CASNGGETGELFF
j_call: TRBJ2-2
v_call: TRBV6-2/TRBV6-3
clone_size: many

cdr3_aa: CASSETGTGRADTQYF
j_call: TRBJ2-3
v_call: TRBV28
clone_size: few

cdr3_aa: CASSLISTDTQYF
j_call: TRBJ2-3
v_call: TRBV7-6
clone_size: .

cdr3_aa: CASSLNGDTGELFF
j_call: TRBJ2-2
v_call: TRBV12-3/TRBV12-4
clone_size: .

cdr3_aa: CSARILQGPYGYTF
j_call: TRBJ1-2
v_call: TRBV20-1
clone_size: .

cdr3_aa: CSGSNNEQFF
j_call: TRBJ2-1
v_call: TRBV29-1
clone_size: .

cdr3_aa: CASSRRPGSSENTIYF
j_call: TRBJ1-3
v_call: TRBV11-2
clone_size: .

cdr3_aa: CASTPRTGPNTGELFF
j_call: TRBJ2-2
v_call: TRBV10-2
clone_size: .

cdr3_aa: CASNLGGHTDTQYF
j_call: TRBJ2-3
v_call: TRBV7-6
clone_size: .

cdr3_aa: CASSPPGSIDTQYF
j_call: TRBJ2-3
v_call: TRBV18
clone_size: .

cdr3_aa: CASSLSTSVGETQYF
j_call: TRBJ2-5
v_call: TRBV5-1
clone_size: many

cdr3_aa: CSARHYLTVNTEAFF
j_call: TRBJ1-1
v_call: TRBV20-1
clone_size: few